Presented here are 26 T cell receptor beta chains from one specimen sequenced in a study of cytomegalovirus exposure and HLA in healthy donors. Clones were read by immunoSEQ multiplex PCR, and TCRdb kept only the in-frame ones, dropping some. The data contain roughly 62,000 clones, about 91% of them singletons. Sample: PBMCs. Source of these receptors: a woman aged 25-40 years in good health and CMV-seronegative.

This chain links TRBV10-1 with TRBJ2-7, with 10 bases aligning to TRBD2. Germline-derived CDR1 and CDR2 are WNHNN and SYGVQD (reference sequence). After removal of 2 bases from V and 7 bases from J, the junction contained 8 bases not matched to a gene. This CDR3 is built from 15 residues. CDR3 bases: TGCGCCAGCAGTGAGGGGAGTAGCGGGAGGTATGAGCAGTACTTC. This translates into CASSEGSSGRYEQYF.

DNA for the CDR3: TGTGCCAGCAGCTTAGGGACAGCCTTTTACGAGCAGTACTTC. Its protein product is CASSLGTAFYEQYF. V gene TRBV7-6 combines with J gene TRBJ2-7; a weak D match, TRBD1 (6 bases). Per the germline V gene, CDR1 is SGHVS and CDR2 is FNYEAQ. CDR3 length: 14 amino acids. Trimming took off 1 base at V and 4 bases at J, with 11 bases between the two ends.

The CDR3 loop is CASSFELAYEQYF. The DNA for the CDR3 is TGTGCCAGCAGCTTCGAATTAGCCTACGAGCAGTACTTC. This chain uses TRBV7-9 with TRBJ2-7, with D unresolved. V lost 3 bases and J lost 2, with 8 bases in between. The CDR3 spans 13 residues. Germline loops: CDR1 SEHNR, CDR2 FQNEAQ (reference sequence). The full variable domain, its missing parts supplied by reference TRBV7-9 and TRBJ2-7, is DTGVSQNPRHKITKRGQNVTFRCDPISEHNRLYWYRQTLGQGPEFLTYFQNEAQLEKSRLLSDRFSAERPKGSFSTLEIQRTEQGDSAMYLCASSFELAYEQYFGPGTRLTVT.

The genes are TRBV7-9 and TRBJ2-7; TRBD2 aligns across 14 bases. Germline CDR1 and CDR2: SEHNR and FQNEAQ (reference sequence). This CDR3 comprises 16 residues. The ends lost 5 bases at V and 5 bases at J; junction bases unmatched: 8. The CDR3 DNA is TGTGCCAGCAGCGAAAGCCCGGGACTAGCGGGAGACGAGCAGTACTTC. Its translation is CASSESPGLAGDEQYF.

The chain combines TRBV2 with TRBJ1-1; 8 nucleotides agree with TRBD1. This CDR3 comprises 14 residues. Unmatched junction bases numbered 5, after V lost 4 bases and J lost 4 bases. CDR1 is SNHLY, CDR2 FYNNEI, per germline. In DNA, the CDR3 is TGTGCCAGCAGTGGAGAAACAGGGGGCACTGAAGCTTTCTTT. Translating gives CASSGETGGTEAFF.

This clone appeared a single time. The chain combines TRBV28 with TRBJ2-7, with D hard to call. V lost 6 bases and J lost 3, with 18 bases in between. Germline V gene data show CDR1 as MDHEN and CDR2 as SYDVKM. The CDR3 has 15 residues. Written as DNA, the CDR3 is TGTGCCAGCAGGGTTCGGAGTCTAGGCATCTACGAGCAGTACTTC. Amino acids: CASRVRSLGIYEQYF.

The rearrangement joins TRBV2 to TRBJ2-2, with a tentative D call TRBD1 (6 bases). Germline values: CDR1 SNHLY, CDR2 FYNNEI. Trimming cost V 8 bases and J 6 bases, with 7 bases left between them. The CDR3 runs 11 residues. This CDR3 is CASQGPGELFF. In nucleotides, the CDR3 is TGTGCCAGCCAGGGGCCCGGGGAGCTGTTTTTT.

V gene TRBV4-1 combines with J gene TRBJ2-2; TRBD2 matches at 10 bases. Germline V gene lookup returns CDR1 MGHRA and CDR2 YSYEKL. V dropped 0 bases and J dropped 7; count of bases not matched to a gene: 5. This CDR3 is built from 16 residues. The CDR3 nucleotides are TGCGCCAGCAGCCAAGAGAGCGGGAGGGCGTACGGGGAGCTGTTTTTT. Protein sequence: CASSQESGRAYGELFF.

The chain employs TRBV5-1 and TRBJ2-5; 10 bases match TRBD1. This CDR3 comprises 16 residues. The junction had 11 bases not matched to a gene; V was cut back by 4 bases and J by 5 bases. In germline, CDR1 is SGHRS, CDR2 YFSETQ. The CDR3 sequence: CASSDSLDRGRETQYF. The CDR3 DNA reads as TGCGCCAGCAGCGACTCTCTCGACAGGGGGCGGGAGACCCAGTACTTC.

This sequence joins TRBV30 and TRBJ2-7, with a possible D match to TRBD2 (5 bases). Germline CDR1 and CDR2: GTSNPN and SVGIG (reference sequence). This CDR3 spans 13 amino acids. The V end was cut by 4 bases, the J end by 3 bases, with 13 bases between. The CDR3: CAWTVGDRYEQYF. Written as DNA, the CDR3 is TGTGCCTGGACCGTGGGAGACCGCTACGAGCAGTACTTC.

The gene calls are TRBV6-4 and TRBJ1-2; 11 positions match TRBD1. V trimming: 6 bases; J trimming: 6 bases; junction bases outside the gene matches: 12. The CDR3 loop spans 16 amino acids. Germline values: CDR1 MRHNA, CDR2 SNTAGT. The CDR3 DNA reads TGTGCCAGCAGCTCAGACGGGACAGGGGGTAGTGATGGCTACACCTTC. Amino acids: CASSSDGTGGSDGYTF.

J is TRBJ1-5 and V is TRBV30; D call uncertain. Trimming took 0 bases from V and 0 from J, leaving 9 bases between them. Germline V gene lookup returns CDR1 GTSNPN and CDR2 SVGIG (reference sequence). The CDR3 is 15 residues long. CDR3 DNA: TGTGCCTGGAGTGTACCCGGTTATAGCAATCAGCCCCAGCATTTT. As protein: CAWSVPGYSNQPQHF.

This chain connects TRBV11-2 to TRBJ2-5, with unresolved D. The CDR3 sequence is 15 residues long. The V gene's germline CDR1 is SGHAT and CDR2 FQNNGV. Trimming cost V 0 bases and J 5 bases, with 13 bases left between them. The CDR3 sequence is CASSLDWSAPETQYF. In nucleotides, the CDR3 is TGTGCCAGCAGCTTAGATTGGAGCGCTCCCGAGACCCAGTACTTC.

The genes are TRBV27 and TRBJ2-3; TRBD1 matches 10 bases. The germline gives CDR1 MNHEY, CDR2 SMNVEV (reference sequence). The CDR3 has 18 amino acids. V dropped 4 bases and J dropped 2; count of bases not matched to a gene: 12. The CDR3 coding sequence is TGTGCCAGCAGTTGGGGACAGGGGATGCGGGGGAACACAGATACGCAGTATTTT. It is translated as CASSWGQGMRGNTDTQYF.

The V and J genes are TRBV5-1 and TRBJ2-7; no clear D. CDR1 and CDR2 from the germline V gene are SGHRS and YFSETQ. The CDR3 has 13 residues. V was trimmed by 0 bases and J by 2 bases, leaving 6 bases between them. The CDR3 is CASSLVTPYEQYF. The CDR3, as DNA: TGCGCCAGCAGCTTGGTAACTCCCTACGAGCAGTACTTC.

The rearrangement uses TRBV5-6 and TRBJ2-3, with 9 nucleotides matching TRBD2. This CDR3 spans 16 amino acids. The ends lost 4 bases at V and 6 bases at J; junction bases unmatched: 12. CDR1 SGHDT and CDR2 YYEEEE come from the germline V gene. The CDR3 DNA reads TGTGCCAGCAGCCTCGGACTAGCGAGAGGAGGGGATACGCAGTATTTT. It translates to CASSLGLARGGDTQYF.

V and J are TRBV4-3 and TRBJ1-2; D is perhaps TRBD1 (5 bases). The CDR3 runs 17 residues. From germline, CDR1 is LGHNA and CDR2 YSLEER. V gave up 0 bases and J gave up 2 bases, with 16 bases separating them. The CDR3 spells CASSQDHKTATNYGYTF. The CDR3 nucleotides are TGCGCCAGCAGCCAAGATCACAAGACAGCCACCAACTATGGCTACACCTTC.

The chain is built from TRBV28 and TRBJ2-7; possible D gene TRBD1, 6 bases. This CDR3 has 20 amino acids. CDR1 and CDR2 from the germline V gene are MDHEN and SYDVKM. Between the trimmed V and J ends, which lost 7 bases and 0 bases, there was a span of 31 bases. CDR3 sequence (DNA): TGTGCCAGCATGGGGCAGGGGAAAACTTCTCCTACCCTAAGCTCCTACGAGCAGTACTTC. Its translation: CASMGQGKTSPTLSSYEQYF.

The rearrangement joins TRBV7-2 to TRBJ1-1, with D uncertain. V was pared by 5 bases and J by 5 bases, with 18 bases between. The length of the CDR3 is 15 residues. The germline V gene encodes CDR1 SGHTA and CDR2 FQGNSA. DNA for the CDR3: TGTGCCAGCAGCCCCGGTGGAGGGTCCGTGACTGAAGCTTTCTTT. Translating gives CASSPGGGSVTEAFF.

This clone was counted only a few times. The rearrangement links TRBV6-1 to TRBJ1-3, with D unresolved. Germline V lookup: CDR1 MNHNS, CDR2 SASEGT. The CDR3 runs to 15 residues. V lost 1 base and J 1 base, leaving 8 bases between the germline ends. In DNA, the CDR3 is TGTGCCAGCAGTGAAGTGGCGGCTTCTGGAAACACCATATATTTT. Translating gives CASSEVAASGNTIYF.

CDR3 nucleotide sequence: TGTGCCAGCAGCTTTCCAGGTCTAAACAATGAGCAGTTCTTC. This gives the protein CASSFPGLNNEQFF. This chain joins TRBV11-1 and TRBJ2-1; no firm D call. V gave up 3 bases and J gave up 5 bases, with 11 bases separating them. Germline lookup yields CDR1 SGHAT and CDR2 FQDESV (reference sequence). The CDR3 covers 14 residues.

The V gene is TRBV4-2, the J gene TRBJ1-2; 10 positions match TRBD1. Looked up from germline, CDR1 is LGHNA and CDR2 is YNFKEQ. The CDR3 has 15 residues. V lost 0 bases and J lost 4; bases outside the gene matches: 2. The CDR3 coding sequence is TGTGCCAGCAGCCAAGAGTGGGACAGGGGCTATGGCTACACCTTC. Protein: CASSQEWDRGYGYTF.

The V gene is TRBV6-5, the J gene TRBJ2-7, with 9 bases aligning to TRBD2. The CDR3 runs to 15 residues. Germline V CDR1 and CDR2: MNHEY, SVGAGI. Trimming at V came to 3 bases and at J to 2 bases, leaving 5 bases not matched to a gene. The CDR3 region is CASSYSGRPPYEQYF. The CDR3 DNA follows: TGTGCCAGCAGTTATAGCGGGAGACCACCCTACGAGCAGTACTTC.

J is TRBJ2-2 and V is TRBV11-2, with a possible D match to TRBD1 (6 bases). The CDR3 length is 16 residues. V lost 3 bases and J 6 bases, leaving 17 bases between the germline ends. Germline CDR1 is SGHAT and CDR2 is FQNNGV. CDR3 DNA: TGTGCCAGCAGCTTCTTGCCAGGGGTAAATCCCGGGGAGCTGTTTTTT. Protein: CASSFLPGVNPGELFF. The full variable domain, completed using reference TRBV11-2 and TRBJ2-2, is EAGVAQSPRYKIIEKRQSVAFWCNPISGHATLYWYQQILGQGPKLLIQFQNNGVVDDSQLPKDRFSAERLKGVDSTLKIQPAKLEDSAVYLCASSFLPGVNPGELFFGEGSRLTVL.

V usage is TRBV7-9 and J usage is TRBJ1-2; 7 positions agree with TRBD1. The V segment lost 10 bases and the J segment 1 base; nucleotides outside the gene matches: 9. Germline lookup yields CDR1 SEHNR and CDR2 FQNEAQ (reference sequence). The CDR3 covers 14 residues. CDR3 sequence reads: CATTRGTVNYGYTF. The CDR3 bases are TGTGCCACCACACGGGGGACAGTTAACTATGGCTACACCTTC.

The chain combines TRBV30 with TRBJ2-2, with D possibly TRBD2 on 5 matching bases. The V end lost 0 bases, the J end lost 4 bases, and 15 bases lay between the germline ends. The CDR3 has 16 amino acids. Germline CDR1 GTSNPN, CDR2 SVGIG (reference sequence). The CDR3 nucleotides read TGTGCCTGGAGTGTACTAAGTGGGAGAGGCACCGGGGAGCTGTTTTTT. It codes for CAWSVLSGRGTGELFF.